The 23 T cell receptor beta chains listed next were all sequenced from one sample in a study of T cell clonality in common variable immunodeficiency. Study results and limitations: Reportedly, TCR beta sequences from common variable immunodeficiency showed fewer deletions and N-nucleotide insertions.

Their recognized antigens are unknown. Profiling relied on immunoSEQ multiplex PCR, and the TCRdb table lists in-frame clones only, not all of them. Sampling found 40,000 to 50,000 clones, none seen once. The specimen was peripheral blood mononuclear cells. Receptors originate from a human donor with common variable immunodeficiency.

Regarding this clone: The CDR3 end is not reached by the read, which stops 3 residues before it; the germline J gene fills it in. This rearrangement joins TRBV29-1 to TRBJ2-3; D is possibly TRBD1 (5 bases). V gave up 7 bases and J gave up 2 bases, with 10 bases separating them. Germline-derived CDR1 and CDR2 are SQVTM and ANQGSEA. CDR3 length: 12 residues. CDR3 in amino acids: CSATETTDTQYF. CDR3 bases read: TGCAGCGCGACAGAGACCACAGATACG.

This clone was seen ten or more times. The CDR3 end falls 3 residues outside the read, so it is completed with the germline J gene. The chain joins TRBV30 to TRBJ1-2, with 8 positions matching TRBD1. CDR3 length equals 13 residues. Germline V gives CDR1 GTSNPN, CDR2 SVGIG (reference sequence). The J segment lost 6 bases and the V segment lost 5 bases, leaving 8 bases of the junction unmatched. Incomplete CDR3 DNA: TGTGCCTGGGGAAGCCAGGGGGCACATGGC. The encoded protein is CAWGSQGAHG. The full CDR3 protein reads CAWGSQGAHGYTF.

This clone was seen many times. The CDR3 sequence is CASTALTGSGGYTF. The DNA read from the CDR3 is TGTGCCAGCACCGCCCTTACCGGGTCCGGGGGC. This chain links TRBV2 with TRBJ1-2; D not certain. The read terminates 3 residues before the CDR3 end, so the remaining end is supplied by the germline J gene. CDR1 is SNHLY and CDR2 is FYNNEI in the germline V gene. CDR3 length: 14 amino acids.

This clone has a count of ten or more. The read stops 3 residues short of the end of the CDR3; the missing end is completed from the germline J gene. The chain recombines TRBV7-8 with TRBJ2-7; 7 bases fit TRBD1. Germline loops: CDR1 SGHVS, CDR2 FQNEAQ. The CDR3 consists of 14 residues. J gave up 6 bases and V 7 bases, and 12 bases lay outside the gene matches. CDR3 sequence: CASTLREGAGEQYF. The CDR3 DNA, read in part, is TGTGCCAGCACCCTTCGAGAGGGGGCAGGCGAG.

A few counts support this clone. The observed sequence ends 3 residues before the CDR3 terminus, with the missing tail filled in from the germline J gene. This sequence joins TRBV7-6 and TRBJ2-3; 11 bases are a match to TRBD1. V lost 4 bases and J lost 5; bases outside the gene matches: 5. Germline V gene sequence: CDR1 SGHVS, CDR2 FNYEAQ. The CDR3 sequence is 15 residues long. CDR3 DNA (partial): TGTGCCAGCAGCTCGGACAGGGGGCTCATAGATACG. Translating gives CASSSDRGLIDT. The CDR3 reads in full as CASSSDRGLIDTQYF.

This clone came up a few times. The read stops 3 residues short of the end of the CDR3; the missing end is completed from the germline J gene. The genes are TRBV18 and TRBJ1-1; TRBD1 matches 8 bases. V was clipped by 4 bases and J by 5 bases; unmatched bases: 15. This CDR3 is built from 17 residues. Germline values: CDR1 KGHSH, CDR2 LQKENI. The CDR3 DNA, read in part, is TGTGCCAGCTCACTGCTCCCTAAAACAGGGGGGGGAACTGAA. Translation: CASSLLPKTGGGTE. In full, the CDR3 is CASSLLPKTGGGTEAFF.

With regard to this clone: The read falls 3 residues short of the CDR3 end, and the missing part is taken from the germline J gene. Additional DNA sequences in this sample encode the identical CDR3. This rearrangement joins TRBV19 to TRBJ1-3; no reliable D call. Germline V gene sequence: CDR1 LNHDA, CDR2 SQIVND (reference sequence). This CDR3 is 14 amino acids long. V lost 0 bases to trimming and J lost 7 bases, with 10 bases between them. The sequenced part of the CDR3 DNA is TGTGCCAGTAGTATAGATCATCGGGGTAACACC. Amino acids: CASSIDHRGNT. The CDR3 in full is CASSIDHRGNTIYF.

In this sample, this clone turned up many times. From the germline J gene comes the end of the CDR3, since the read stops 3 residues before it. The rearrangement uses TRBV20-1 and TRBJ1-4, with 8 positions matching TRBD1. Trimming cost V 5 bases and J 8 bases; bases outside gene matches: 7. In germline, CDR1 is DFQATT, CDR2 SNEGSKA (reference sequence). The CDR3 totals 13 residues. This CDR3 reads CSALTGAHEKLFF. The part of the CDR3 DNA that was read is TGCAGTGCTCTGACAGGGGCTCACGAAAAA.

This clone was found many times. Coverage ceases 3 residues before the CDR3 finishes, and the germline J gene fills in the end. The chain couples TRBV4-1 to TRBJ1-2; tentative D call: TRBD1 (6 bases). CDR3 size: 17 residues. Deletions cut 0 bases from V and 2 bases from J, with 16 bases between. Looked up from germline, CDR1 is MGHRA and CDR2 is YSYEKL. CDR3 in amino acids: CASSQDRMKQGNYGYTF. CDR3 DNA (partial): TGCGCCAGCAGCCAAGACCGTATGAAGCAGGGGAACTATGGC.

The table lists this clone with a few counts. The CDR3 end falls 3 residues outside the read, so it is completed with the germline J gene. This chain connects TRBV5-1 to TRBJ2-1; 11 bases are shared with TRBD2. This CDR3 has 15 amino acids. Germline assignment: CDR1 SGHRS and CDR2 YFSETQ. V dropped 3 bases and J dropped 4; count of bases not matched to a gene: 3. CDR3 protein: CASSSLAGGYNEQFF. The CDR3 DNA, read in part, is TGCGCCAGCAGCTCCCTAGCGGGGGGTTACAATGAG.

This clone was detected many times. The read falls 3 residues short of the CDR3 end, and the missing part is taken from the germline J gene. The chain carries TRBV30 and TRBJ2-3; TRBD2 aligns across 8 bases. After removal of 8 bases from V and 4 bases from J, the junction contained 2 bases not matched to a gene. Germline-derived CDR1 and CDR2 are GTSNPN and SVGIG (reference sequence). The CDR3 spans 11 residues. CDR3 region: CARGGPDTQYF. CDR3 DNA (partial): TGTGCCCGGGGGGGACCAGATACG.

This clone was counted between two and nine times. CDR3 bases read: TGTGCCACCCAGGAGACTAGCGTGGCCGAG. Residues: CATQETSVAE. The full CDR3 is CATQETSVAEQYF. V and J are TRBV2 and TRBJ2-7, with 8 bases that match TRBD2. The CDR3 is cut off 3 residues early in the read; its end comes from the germline J gene. CDR1 is SNHLY, CDR2 FYNNEI, per germline. The length of the CDR3 is 13 residues. With V trimmed by 10 bases and J by 6 bases, 11 bases remained unmatched.

There are a few counts of this clone. Coverage ceases 3 residues before the CDR3 finishes, and the germline J gene fills in the end. The V call is TRBV18, the J call TRBJ2-5, with D perhaps TRBD1 (6 bases). Germline V gene lookup returns CDR1 KGHSH and CDR2 LQKENI. This CDR3 region has 15 residues. The ends were cut back, 1 base at V and 5 bases at J, with 14 bases in the middle. The DNA read from the CDR3 is TGTGCCAGCTCACCACGAACCTACAGGGCGGAGACC. It yields the protein CASSPRTYRAET. The CDR3 in full is CASSPRTYRAETQYF.

For this clone: The read falls 3 residues short of the CDR3 end, and the missing part is taken from the germline J gene. The rearrangement joins TRBV18 to TRBJ2-7, with 8 bases lining up with TRBD1. This CDR3 contains 13 residues. CDR1 and CDR2 from the germline V gene are KGHSH and LQKENI. The V segment lost 6 bases and the J segment 3 bases; nucleotides outside the gene matches: 4. Partial CDR3 DNA: TGTGCCAGCTCTATGGACAGGGACTACGAG. Amino acids: CASSMDRDYE. The full CDR3 reads CASSMDRDYEQYF. Full variable domain (rest looked up from reference TRBV18 and TRBJ2-7): NAGVMQNPRHLVRRRGQEARLRCSPMKGHSHVYWYRQLPEEGLKFMVYLQKENIIDESGMPKERFSAEFPKEGPSILRIQQVVRGDSAAYFCASSMDRDYEQYFGPGTRLTVT.

With regard to this clone: With the read ending 3 residues before the CDR3 end, the germline J gene is used to fill in that end. The rearrangement uses TRBV7-3 and TRBJ1-1; D gene unclear. The germline V gene has CDR1 SGHTA and CDR2 FQGTGA. V was cut by 4 bases and J by 5 bases, with 5 bases left in between. The CDR3 is 11 amino acids. The part of the CDR3 DNA that was read is TGTGCCAGCAGCTCGGGGACTGAA. Residues: CASSSGTE. The whole CDR3 reads CASSSGTEAFF.

At least ten counts were recorded for this clone. The read terminates 3 residues ahead of where the CDR3 ends, so the germline J gene completes it. This chain uses TRBV20-1 with TRBJ2-7; TRBD2 matches 9 bases. The CDR3 is made up of 15 amino acids. J gave up 2 bases and V 4 bases, and 9 bases lay outside the gene matches. CDR1 DFQATT and CDR2 SNEGSKA come from the germline V gene (reference sequence). The CDR3 reads CSATNPAGGPYEQYF. The DNA read from the CDR3 is TGCAGTGCTACTAATCCAGCGGGAGGTCCCTACGAG.

At least ten counts were recorded for this clone. Read coverage stops 3 residues before the CDR3 terminus; the germline J gene supplies the remainder. This chain joins TRBV19 and TRBJ2-3; 10 nucleotides line up with TRBD2. Germline V gene sequence: CDR1 LNHDA, CDR2 SQIVND (reference sequence). V lost 3 bases and J lost 1; bases outside the gene matches: 4. The CDR3 has 16 residues. The chain's CDR3 is CASSMRGTSGTDTQYF. CDR3 bases read: TGTGCCAGTAGTATGCGGGGGACTAGCGGCACAGATACG.

A remark on this clone: The read ends 3 residues before the CDR3 terminus; that terminus is restored from the germline J gene. This chain uses TRBV5-3 with TRBJ2-5; tentative D call: TRBD1 (6 bases). TRBV5-3 is labeled an ORF, and its function is uncertain. The V gene lost 1 base and the J gene lost 0 bases, with 19 bases spanning the gap. This CDR3 comprises 18 residues. The CDR3 spells CARSLPQGKVGHQETQYF. CDR3 bases read: TGTGCCAGAAGCTTGCCACAGGGAAAAGTGGGTCACCAAGAGACC.

A note on this clone: The read ends 3 residues before the CDR3 terminus; that terminus is restored from the germline J gene. The chain links TRBV11-3 to TRBJ1-6; 7 positions match TRBD1. V gave up 1 base and J gave up 7 bases; unmatched junction bases: 4. This CDR3 is 15 amino acids long. Looked up from germline, CDR1 is SGHNT and CDR2 is YENEEA. The CDR3 protein is CASSLGRGNNSPLHF. CDR3 DNA, as far as it was read: TGTGCCAGCAGCTTAGGCAGGGGGAACAATTCACCC.

This clone was seen many times. The read finishes 3 residues shy of the CDR3 end, and the germline J gene is used to complete it. The genes are TRBV5-1 and TRBJ2-3; 7 bases are a match to TRBD2. Germline V gene lookup returns CDR1 SGHRS and CDR2 YFSETQ. This CDR3 region has 15 residues. J was trimmed by 4 bases and V by 0 bases; bases with no gene match: 5. CDR3 DNA (partial): TGCGCCAGCAGCTTGGTGGCGGGAGCCCCAGATACG. This sequence encodes CASSLVAGAPDT. The CDR3 in full is CASSLVAGAPDTQYF.

Concerning this clone: The sequenced fragment ends 3 residues before the CDR3 boundary, so the rest is inferred from the germline J gene. V usage is TRBV10-3 and J usage is TRBJ2-5, with a tentative D call TRBD2 (6 bases). The CDR3 runs to 14 residues. Germline assignment: CDR1 ENHRY and CDR2 SYGVKD. V was clipped by 7 bases and J by 2 bases, with 14 bases between them. The CDR3 is CAIKGSSEQETQYF. Partial CDR3 DNA: TGTGCCATCAAGGGGTCTAGCGAGCAAGAGACC.

This clone has ten or more counts. Read data end 3 residues before the CDR3 end; the end is taken from the germline J gene. The chain has TRBV29-1 and TRBJ1-1; D perhaps matches TRBD1 (5 bases). CDR3 length: 13 residues. V was trimmed by 3 bases and J by 0 bases, leaving 8 bases between them. Germline CDR1 SQVTM, CDR2 ANQGSEA. The covered CDR3 bases are TGCAGCGTTGAGCAGGGTTTGAACACTGAA. Its translation is CSVEQGLNTE. The entire CDR3 reads CSVEQGLNTEAFF.

Points on this clone: The CDR3 extends 3 residues past the end of the read, so its final part is completed from the germline J gene. This sequence joins TRBV19 and TRBJ2-3; 8 bases are a match to TRBD1. CDR1 is LNHDA, CDR2 SQIVND, per germline (reference sequence). This CDR3 has 16 amino acids. J lost 0 bases, V lost 5 bases, and 7 bases had no gene match. CDR3 sequence: CASSVRQGISTDTQYF. Partial CDR3 DNA: TGTGCCAGTAGTGTTCGACAGGGGATTAGCACAGATACG.